A single sample is the source of the 6 T cell receptor beta chains below, sequenced in a study of identical twins. Via MiXCR, TCRdb re-called the 5' RACE reads, giving one row per CDR3 protein. The table shows 500,000 to 600,000 distinct CDR3 sequences, with around 20% occurring only once. These data also formed part of another study, on T cells expressing NK-cell markers.

Sequenced: CD4+ T cells sorted from blood. These receptors originate from a woman aged 18-35 years in good health.

This clonotype came up a few times. The gene calls are TRBV6-1 and TRBJ1-2, with D tentatively TRBD1 (6 bases). The length of the CDR3 is 14 residues. Germline CDR1 reads MNHNS; CDR2 reads SASEGT. The V end was cut by 7 bases, the J end by 4 bases, with 16 bases between. CDR3 bases: TGTGCCAGCACCCCGAGGAAGGGGGTCTATGGCTACACCTTC. Its protein is CASTPRKGVYGYTF.

The chain employs TRBV5-4 and TRBJ2-5, with 8 bases lining up with TRBD2. Trimming took 3 bases from V and 5 from J; bases not matched to a gene: 3. The CDR3 loop spans 13 amino acids. Germline V gene data show CDR1 as SGHNT and CDR2 as YYREEE (reference sequence). CDR3 protein: CASSSGGGETQYF. The CDR3 region has the DNA TGTGCCAGCAGCTCGGGGGGGGGTGAGACCCAGTACTTC.

This clonotype was observed once. This chain connects TRBV5-1 to TRBJ2-5, with D perhaps TRBD1 (6 bases). V was shortened by 4 bases and J by 6 bases, with 19 bases between the two germline ends. Per germline, CDR1 SGHRS and CDR2 YFSETQ. This CDR3 spans 15 amino acids. CDR3 protein: CASSRRVAGEQTQYF. The CDR3 nucleotides are TGCGCCAGCAGCAGAAGGGTGGCAGGGGAGCAGACCCAGTACTTC.

The chain links TRBV5-1 to TRBJ1-1; D is unclear. The germline V gene has CDR1 SGHRS and CDR2 YFSETQ. The CDR3 is 15 amino acids. V was clipped by 0 bases and J by 1 base, with 10 bases between them. The CDR3 is CASSLEGWGNTEAFF. CDR3 DNA: TGCGCCAGCAGCTTGGAAGGGTGGGGGAACACTGAAGCTTTCTTT.

The chain is built from TRBV5-1 and TRBJ2-1, with D unclear. CDR1 is SGHRS, CDR2 YFSETQ, per germline. Trimming removed 4 bases at V and 0 bases at J, with 8 bases between. This CDR3 spans 14 amino acids. This chain's CDR3 is CASSIDTSYNEQFF. The CDR3 nucleotides read TGCGCCAGCAGCATAGATACCTCCTACAATGAGCAGTTCTTC.

V is TRBV20-1 and J is TRBJ2-3; D gene ambiguous. The V end lost 1 base, the J end lost 10 bases, and 9 bases lay between the germline ends. From germline, CDR1 is DFQATT and CDR2 SNEGSKA (reference sequence). The CDR3 spans 11 residues. As DNA, the CDR3 is TGCAGTGCTAGAGTGAATGAACCGCAGTATTTT. Encoded protein: CSARVNEPQYF.